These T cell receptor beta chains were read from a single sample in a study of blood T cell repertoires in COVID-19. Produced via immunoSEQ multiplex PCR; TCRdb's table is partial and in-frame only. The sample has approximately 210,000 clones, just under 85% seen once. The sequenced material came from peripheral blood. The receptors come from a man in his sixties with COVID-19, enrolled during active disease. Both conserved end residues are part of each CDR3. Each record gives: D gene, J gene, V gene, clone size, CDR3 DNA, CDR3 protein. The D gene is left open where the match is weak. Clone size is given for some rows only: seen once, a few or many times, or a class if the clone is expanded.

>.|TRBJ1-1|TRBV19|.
TGTGCCAGTACCCTAGGTCGGGAGATCATGAACACTGAAGCTTTCTTT
CASTLGREIMNTEAFF
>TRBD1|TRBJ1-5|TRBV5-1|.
TGCGCCAGCAGCTTTGGACAGGGGGGCCCCCAGCATTTT
CASSFGQGGPQHF
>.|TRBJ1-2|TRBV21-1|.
TGTGCCAGCAGCCCCAACCACGGCTATGGCTACACCTTC
CASSPNHGYGYTF
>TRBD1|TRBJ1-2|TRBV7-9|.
TGTGCCAGCAGCCCCGACAGGGGGTCTCCTGGCTACACCTTC
CASSPDRGSPGYTF
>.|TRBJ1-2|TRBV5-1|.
TGCGCCAGCAGTCGGGCAGGGGTGAACTATGGCTACACCTTC
CASSRAGVNYGYTF
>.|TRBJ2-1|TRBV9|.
TGTGCCAGCAGCCTCGGGGAGACTAAAAACAATGAGCAGTTCTTC
CASSLGETKNNEQFF
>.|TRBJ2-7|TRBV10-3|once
TGTGCCATCAATGTGAGGGGGCTCGGGACTAGGGAACACGAGCAGTACTTC
CAINVRGLGTREHEQYF
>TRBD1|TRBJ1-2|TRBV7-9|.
TGTGCCAGCAGCCCTGACAGGGGTAACTATGGCTACACCTTC
CASSPDRGNYGYTF
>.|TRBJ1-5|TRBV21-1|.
TGTGCCAGCAGCAATGCCCCGGGACAGGACCTTAGCAATCAGCCCCAGCATTTT
CASSNAPGQDLSNQPQHF
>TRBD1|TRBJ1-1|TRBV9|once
TGTGCCGGGGGACAGGGCCCGACCACTGAAGCTTTCTTT
CAGGQGPTTEAFF
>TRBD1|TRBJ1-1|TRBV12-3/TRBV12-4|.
TGTGCCAGCAGTAGACAGGGTTGGACTGAAGCTTTCTTT
CASSRQGWTEAFF
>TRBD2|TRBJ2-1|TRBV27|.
TGTGCCAGCAACTCGCTAGCGGCTTCCTACAATGAGCAGTTCTTC
CASNSLAASYNEQFF
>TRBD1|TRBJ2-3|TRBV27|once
TGTGCCAGCAGTTTCCTTCGCCGGGACAGGGACCCAGATACGCAGTATTTT
CASSFLRRDRDPDTQYF
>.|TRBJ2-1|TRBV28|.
TGTGCAGTCGAAGGGACTTCCCAGAACAATGAGCAGTTCTTC
CAVEGTSQNNEQFF
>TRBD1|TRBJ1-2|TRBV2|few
TGTGCCAGCAGGGAGACAGGGCGGGACTATGGCTACACCTTC
CASRETGRDYGYTF
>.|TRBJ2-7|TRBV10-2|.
TGCGCCAGCAGTGAGTTAGGGGGGGGGACCTCCTACGAGCAGTACTTC
CASSELGGGTSYEQYF
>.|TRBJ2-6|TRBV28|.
TGTGCCAGCAGTCCGTCGGGGAAACGGCCTGGGGCCAACGTCCTGACTTTC
CASSPSGKRPGANVLTF
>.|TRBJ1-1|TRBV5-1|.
TGCGCCAGCAGCTGGCAGGGTGGGGACACTGAAGCTTTCTTT
CASSWQGGDTEAFF
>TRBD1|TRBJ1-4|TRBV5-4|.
TGTGCCAGCAGCCGGGGACAGGTCGAACAAAAACTGTTTTTT
CASSRGQVEQKLFF
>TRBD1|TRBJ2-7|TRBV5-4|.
TGTGCCAGCAGCGTGACCGGGACAGCTCCCTACGAGCAGTACTTC
CASSVTGTAPYEQYF
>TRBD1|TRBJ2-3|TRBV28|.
TGTGCCAGCAGTCCCCTGGACAGGCGCACAGATACGCAGTATTTT
CASSPLDRRTDTQYF
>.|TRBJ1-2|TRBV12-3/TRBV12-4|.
TGTGCCAGCAGTTTTCAGGGGAACTATGGCTACACCTTC
CASSFQGNYGYTF
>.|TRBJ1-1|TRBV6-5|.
TGTGCCAGCAGTCCACAGAACACTGAAGCTTTCTTT
CASSPQNTEAFF
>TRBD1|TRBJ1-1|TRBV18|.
TGTGCCAGCTCACCCTTGCAGGGGGACACTGAAGCTTTCTTT
CASSPLQGDTEAFF
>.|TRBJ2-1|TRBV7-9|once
TGTGCCAGCAGCCCCATGTCGCGCGAGCAGTTCTTC
CASSPMSREQFF
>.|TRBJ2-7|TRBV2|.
TGTGCCAGCAGTGTTAGGGGCTGGTACGAGCAGTACTTC
CASSVRGWYEQYF
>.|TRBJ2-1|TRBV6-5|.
TGTGCCAGCACCCCCTCGGTGGGGGAGGTTAATGAGCAGTTCTTC
CASTPSVGEVNEQFF
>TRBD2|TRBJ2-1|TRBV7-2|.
TGTGCCAGCAGCGGCGGGAGGTCCTACAATGAGCAGTTCTTC
CASSGGRSYNEQFF
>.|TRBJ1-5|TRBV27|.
TGTGCCAGCAGTTTTCGGGGGAAGCGCAATCAGCCCCAGCATTTT
CASSFRGKRNQPQHF
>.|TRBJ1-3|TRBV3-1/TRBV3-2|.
TGTGCCAGCCCAACGATGCGACGGAGCTCTGGAAACACCATATATTTT
CASPTMRRSSGNTIYF
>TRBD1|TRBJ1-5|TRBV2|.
TGTGCCAGCGGGGACAGGGGGAGACATCAGCCCCAGCATTTT
CASGDRGRHQPQHF
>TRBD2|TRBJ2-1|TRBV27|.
TGTGCCAGCAGTTTATCCCTAGCGGGAGGGTACAATGAGCAGTTCTTC
CASSLSLAGGYNEQFF
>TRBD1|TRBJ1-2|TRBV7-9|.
TGTGCCAGCAGCTTGGACAGGGGTGGCTACACCTTC
CASSLDRGGYTF
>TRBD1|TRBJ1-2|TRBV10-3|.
TGTGCCATCAGTGAGGGACAGGGTAACTATGGCTACACCTTC
CAISEGQGNYGYTF
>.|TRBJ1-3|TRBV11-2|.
TGTGCCAGCAGCTCCGACAGTCTCTCTGGAAACACCATATATTTT
CASSSDSLSGNTIYF
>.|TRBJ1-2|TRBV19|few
TGTGCCAGTACCACAGGCTACTATGGCTACACCTTC
CASTTGYYGYTF
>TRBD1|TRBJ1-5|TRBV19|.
TGTGCCAGTAGTATCCCCTCCGGACAGGGAGGCCAGCCCCAGCATTTT
CASSIPSGQGGQPQHF
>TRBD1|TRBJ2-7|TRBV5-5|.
TGTGCCAGCAGTTACAGGGGGCCGCGCGAGCAGTACTTC
CASSYRGPREQYF
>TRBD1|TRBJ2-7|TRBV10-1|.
TGCGCCAGCCCGCACGGGACAGGGACCTACGAGCAGTACTTC
CASPHGTGTYEQYF
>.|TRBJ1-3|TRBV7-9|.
TGTGCCAGCAGCTTAACTAGAGTCTCTGGAAACACCATATATTTT
CASSLTRVSGNTIYF
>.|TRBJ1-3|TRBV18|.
TGTGCCAGCTCACCACCGAGAACAGTTGGAAACACCATATATTTT
CASSPPRTVGNTIYF
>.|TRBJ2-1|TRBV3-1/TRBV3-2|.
TGTGCCAGCAGCCGTCCGACTACCCAGAGCTCCTACAATGAGCAGTTCTTC
CASSRPTTQSSYNEQFF
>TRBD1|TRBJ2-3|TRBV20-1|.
TGCAGTGCTAGTCACAGGGGGGGCACAGATACGCAGTATTTT
CSASHRGGTDTQYF
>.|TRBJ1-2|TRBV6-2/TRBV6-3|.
TGTGCCAGCAGTTATTCGCTAACCTCTATAGGCTACACCTTC
CASSYSLTSIGYTF
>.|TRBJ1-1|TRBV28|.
TGTGCCAGCACCGCTGGGGGGGTTAGAGGGAACACTGAAGCTTTCTTT
CASTAGGVRGNTEAFF
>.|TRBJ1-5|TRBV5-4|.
TGTGCCAGCAGCCCAGGACTAGGCAATCAGCCCCAGCATTTT
CASSPGLGNQPQHF
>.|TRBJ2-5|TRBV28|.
TGTGCCAGCAGTTCCCATTCGGTGGAAGAGACCCAGTACTTC
CASSSHSVEETQYF